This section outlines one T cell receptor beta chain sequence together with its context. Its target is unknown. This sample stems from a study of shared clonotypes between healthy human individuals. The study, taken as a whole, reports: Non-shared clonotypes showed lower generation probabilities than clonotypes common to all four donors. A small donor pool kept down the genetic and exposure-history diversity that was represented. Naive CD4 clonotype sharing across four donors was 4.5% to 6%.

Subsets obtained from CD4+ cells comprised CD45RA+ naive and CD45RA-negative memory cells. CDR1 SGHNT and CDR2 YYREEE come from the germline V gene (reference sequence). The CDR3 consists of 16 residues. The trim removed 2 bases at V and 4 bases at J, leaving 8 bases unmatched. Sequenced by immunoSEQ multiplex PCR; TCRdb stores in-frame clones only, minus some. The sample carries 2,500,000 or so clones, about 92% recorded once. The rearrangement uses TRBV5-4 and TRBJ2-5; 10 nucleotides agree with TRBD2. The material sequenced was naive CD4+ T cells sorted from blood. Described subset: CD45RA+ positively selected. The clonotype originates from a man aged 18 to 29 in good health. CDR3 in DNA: TGTGCCAGCAGCTTTCCGCTAGCGGGAGTTCCAGAGACCCAGTACTTC. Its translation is CASSFPLAGVPETQYF.